This T cell receptor beta chain was found in a study of post-analysis software for immune sequencing data. Background on the study: Patients had relapsing-remitting, secondary progressive or progressive-relapsing multiple sclerosis; some lacked subtype. Study-level findings and limits: Controls had lower frequencies than patients of about 5 TRBV segments, which included TRBV5-6, TRBV5-1 and TRBV20-1. There was significantly lower normalized Chao1 diversity in multiple sclerosis patients than in controls.

Libraries were made from TCR beta cDNA, and they carried unique molecular identifiers. When about 0.85 to 11 million T cells were used, they gave about 490,000 cDNA molecules. TCRdb redid the calling of the PCR reads with MiXCR, one entry per CDR3 protein. The sample records 400,000 to 500,000 distinct CDR3 sequences, approximately 38% being singletons. CDR1 is MNHEY, CDR2 SVGEGT, per germline. This CDR3 comprises 18 residues. The junction had 12 bases not matched to a gene; V was cut back by 2 bases and J by 3 bases. A remark on this clonotype: What it binds is not known.

This chain links TRBV6-2 or TRBV6-3 with TRBJ2-1, with TRBD2 identical over 8 bases. The specimen was blood. This clonotype was sampled from a girl aged 2-10 years with multiple sclerosis. This CDR3 is CASSYPKVSGTLYNEQFF. In DNA form, the CDR3 reads TGTGCCAGCAGTTACCCCAAGGTTAGCGGGACCCTCTACAATGAGCAGTTCTTC.